These 27 T cell receptor beta chains originate from one sample sequenced in a study of post-analysis software for immune sequencing data. Findings and caveats of the study: TRBV segments more frequent in patients than in controls numbered roughly 5 and included TRBV5-6, TRBV5-1 and TRBV20-1.

Antigens for these TCRs are unknown. The TCR beta cDNA libraries carried unique molecular identifiers. TCRdb re-called the PCR reads with MiXCR, one entry per CDR3 protein. The repertoire consists of fewer than 900,000 distinct CDR3 sequences, with roughly 50% occurring once and the leading ten covering roughly 4.9%. Sequenced input: blood. These receptors were collected from a girl between 10 and 17 years old with multiple sclerosis.

The rearrangement links TRBV5-1 to TRBJ1-5; TRBD1 is a possible D gene (5 bases). Trimming removed 4 bases at V and 0 bases at J, with 20 bases between. CDR3 size: 18 residues. CDR1 is SGHRS, CDR2 YFSETQ, per germline. CDR3 residues: CASSLGPLDTNSNQPQHF. In DNA form, the CDR3 reads TGCGCCAGCAGCCTGGGTCCCTTGGACACTAATAGCAATCAGCCCCAGCATTTT.

V usage is TRBV5-5 and J usage is TRBJ1-5; 7 nucleotides agree with TRBD1. This CDR3 comprises 15 residues. CDR1 is SGHKS, CDR2 YYEKEE, per germline (reference sequence). The J segment lost 6 bases and the V segment lost 4 bases, leaving 10 bases of the junction unmatched. The DNA of the CDR3 is TGTGCCAGCAGCCCCGATCGACAGGGCGGTCAGCCCCAGCATTTT. As protein: CASSPDRQGGQPQHF.

The chain carries TRBV25-1 and TRBJ1-1; D is unclear. The CDR3 contains 14 residues. Germline-derived CDR1 and CDR2 are MGHDK and SYGVNS. Trimming removed 3 bases from V and 1 base from J, with 9 bases in between. The CDR3 DNA sequence: TGTGCCAGCAGTGAGGGGTCCCCGAACACTGAAGCTTTCTTT. This gives the protein CASSEGSPNTEAFF.

The rearrangement joins TRBV29-1 to TRBJ1-1; 10 nucleotides align to TRBD1. Unmatched junction bases numbered 8, after V lost 7 bases and J lost 0 bases. Looked up from germline, CDR1 is SQVTM and CDR2 is ANQGSEA. The CDR3 contains 15 residues. The CDR3 nucleotides read TGCAGCGGCGACAGGGGACAGGGGATGAACACTGAAGCTTTCTTT. Translation gives CSGDRGQGMNTEAFF. Using reference TRBV29-1 and TRBJ1-1 for the parts outside the CDR3, the full variable domain is SAVISQKPSRDICQRGTSLTIQCQVDSQVTMMFWYRQQPGQSLTLIATANQGSEATYESGFVIDKFPISRPNLTFSTLTVSNMSPEDSSIYLCSGDRGQGMNTEAFFGQGTRLTVV.

This clonotype showed up just a few times. This sequence joins TRBV29-1 and TRBJ2-7; the D gene is possibly TRBD2 (5 bases). Germline CDR1 is SQVTM and CDR2 is ANQGSEA. The CDR3 loop spans 12 amino acids. The V end was cut by 8 bases, the J end by 7 bases, with 18 bases between. The CDR3 DNA reads as TGCAGCACCTGGACTGAGCTGGGGGAGCAGTACTTC. As protein: CSTWTELGEQYF.

This clonotype was seen only once. V usage is TRBV20-1 and J usage is TRBJ2-1; possible D gene TRBD2, 7 bases. This CDR3 is built from 15 residues. V was shortened by 2 bases and J by 9 bases, with 20 bases between the two germline ends. In germline, CDR1 is DFQATT, CDR2 SNEGSKA (reference sequence). Written as DNA, the CDR3 is TGCAGTGCTAGACTCCCGGGGGCGGGAGAGGGTGAGCAGTTCTTC. Translated: CSARLPGAGEGEQFF.

The gene calls are TRBV15 and TRBJ2-7; 9 nucleotides align to TRBD2. This CDR3 has 13 amino acids. Germline V gene lookup returns CDR1 LNHNV and CDR2 YYDKDF (reference sequence). The J segment lost 6 bases and the V segment lost 4 bases, leaving 4 bases of the junction unmatched. Written as DNA, the CDR3 is TGTGCCACCAGCACTCTAGCGGGGAGCGAGCAGTACTTC. This sequence encodes CATSTLAGSEQYF.

J is TRBJ2-1 and V is TRBV7-3, with TRBD2 matching over 7 bases. This CDR3 region has 13 residues. V shed 2 bases, J shed 10 bases, and the junction held 5 bases outside the gene matches. Per the germline V gene, CDR1 is SGHTA and CDR2 is FQGTGA. DNA of the CDR3: TGTGCCAGCAGCTTATCGGGGAGGGTAGAGCAGTTCTTC. Encoded protein: CASSLSGRVEQFF.

V and J are TRBV10-3 and TRBJ2-7; 14 nucleotides agree with TRBD2. Unmatched junction bases numbered 11, after V lost 5 bases and J lost 2 bases. The CDR3 covers 18 residues. The germline V gene encodes CDR1 ENHRY and CDR2 SYGVKD. The CDR3 DNA reads TGTGCCATCAGTAACACCGGGACTAGCGGGAGACTCGCCTACGAGCAGTACTTC. Its translation is CAISNTGTSGRLAYEQYF.

The chain employs TRBV3-1 and TRBJ2-3, with D uncertain. The CDR3 spans 14 residues. Trimming pared 0 bases from V and 4 bases from J, leaving 8 bases between. The germline V gene encodes CDR1 LGHDT and CDR2 YNNKEL (reference sequence). The CDR3 DNA is TGTGCCAGCAGCCAAGACGGAGAGGCAGATACGCAGTATTTT. Translating gives CASSQDGEADTQYF.

This clonotype was seen more than once but under ten times. CDR3 sequence: CASSFFRETGRSDTQYF. The DNA for the CDR3 is TGTGCCAGCAGTTTCTTCCGGGAGACAGGGAGGAGTGATACGCAGTATTTT. The chain recombines TRBV28 with TRBJ2-3; TRBD1 might be the D (7 bases). CDR1 and CDR2 (germline): MDHEN, SYDVKM. The germline V and J ends were trimmed by 3 bases and 6 bases, with 22 bases remaining between them. The CDR3 loop spans 17 amino acids.

This clonotype was observed a handful of times. The genes are TRBV7-2 and TRBJ2-3, with D uncertain. V shed 5 bases and J shed 2 bases, with 8 bases lying between them. This CDR3 comprises 13 residues. Germline assignment: CDR1 SGHTA and CDR2 FQGNSA. The CDR3 nucleotides are TGTGCCAGCAGCCGAACCTACACAGATACGCAGTATTTT. Translating it yields CASSRTYTDTQYF.

The chain carries TRBV10-3 and TRBJ2-3, with D tentatively TRBD2 (5 bases). Trimming left V 6 bases short and J 6 bases short, with 16 bases between. This CDR3 has 14 residues. Looked up from germline, CDR1 is ENHRY and CDR2 is SYGVKD. CDR3 DNA sequence: TGTGCCATCAGGCCGGGCCGGGGTTGGGATACGCAGTATTTT. This sequence encodes CAIRPGRGWDTQYF.

This chain connects TRBV10-3 to TRBJ2-7, with 10 bases identical to TRBD1. V trimming: 6 bases; J trimming: 5 bases; junction bases outside the gene matches: 4. The CDR3 length is 13 residues. Per the germline V gene, CDR1 is ENHRY and CDR2 is SYGVKD. The CDR3 loop is CAIRTGQGDEQYF. Here the CDR3 DNA reads TGTGCCATCAGAACCGGACAGGGGGACGAGCAGTACTTC.

The V gene is TRBV11-2, the J gene TRBJ2-7; either TRBD1 or TRBD2 may supply D (5 bases each). This CDR3 comprises 13 residues. With 5 bases removed from V and 10 bases from J, the gap between germline ends came to 18 bases. Germline CDR1 is SGHAT and CDR2 is FQNNGV. The CDR3 sequence: CASSGTRSATQYF. DNA for the CDR3: TGTGCCAGCAGCGGGACCCGTTCCGCCACCCAGTACTTC. Combining the CDR3 with reference TRBV11-2 and TRBJ2-7 gives the whole variable domain EAGVAQSPRYKIIEKRQSVAFWCNPISGHATLYWYQQILGQGPKLLIQFQNNGVVDDSQLPKDRFSAERLKGVDSTLKIQPAKLEDSAVYLCASSGTRSATQYFGPGTRLTVT.

V gene TRBV21-1 combines with J gene TRBJ2-5; the listed D gene, TRBD1, was not tested against the DNA. TRBV21-1 is listed as a pseudogene. The CDR3 loop spans 18 amino acids. The CDR3 DNA sequence: TGTGCCAGCAGCAAAGAAGGGGCAGGGGTGGGCAAGCAAGAGACCCAGTACTTC. It translates to CASSKEGAGVGKQETQYF.

The genes are TRBV27 and TRBJ1-2, with a possible D match to TRBD1 (5 bases). Germline CDR1 MNHEY, CDR2 SMNVEV (reference sequence). CDR3 length: 15 residues. The V end lost 3 bases, the J end lost 6 bases, and 17 bases lay between the germline ends. The CDR3 loop is CASSLGGDPFNGYTF. The CDR3, as DNA: TGTGCCAGCAGTTTGGGTGGGGACCCTTTCAATGGCTACACCTTC.

J is TRBJ2-4 and V is TRBV27; TRBD1 aligns across 8 bases. The better agreement between TRBJ2-7 and the DNA end casts doubt on the J call. Germline V gives CDR1 MNHEY, CDR2 SMNVEV (reference sequence). There are 15 residues in the CDR3. CDR3 coding DNA: TGTGCCAGCAGTGCAACAGGGGGTAGAGTCTACGAGCAGTACTTC. Protein product: CASSATGGRVYEQYF.

The chain has TRBV5-1 and TRBJ2-5, with unresolved D. CDR3 length: 15 residues. Germline CDR1 and CDR2: SGHRS and YFSETQ. Trimming took 4 bases from V and 2 from J, leaving 15 bases between them. CDR3 coding DNA: TGCGCCAGCAGCCCCGGTCGGGTAATACAAGAGACCCAGTACTTC. Residues: CASSPGRVIQETQYF.

In nucleotides, the CDR3 is TGTGCCAGCTTTCAAGCGGGAGAGACCCAGTACTTC. Translation: CASFQAGETQYF. The genes are TRBV7-9 and TRBJ2-5; a possible D gene is TRBD2 (6 bases). The length of the CDR3 is 12 residues. Trimming cost V 8 bases and J 4 bases, with 11 bases left between them. Per germline, CDR1 SEHNR and CDR2 FQNEAQ (reference sequence).

This CDR3 reads CASSEMGGNTEAFF. The CDR3 coding sequence is TGTGCCAGCAGTGAAATGGGAGGGAACACTGAAGCTTTCTTT. The genes are TRBV6-1 and TRBJ1-1; no definite D call. This CDR3 has 14 residues. CDR1 MNHNS and CDR2 SASEGT come from the germline V gene. Trimming pared 2 bases from V and 1 base from J, leaving 8 bases between.

The chain employs TRBV29-1 and TRBJ2-1; the D gene could be TRBD1 or TRBD2 (5 bases each). The V and J ends lost 7 bases and 10 bases respectively, with 14 bases between them. The V gene's germline CDR1 is SQVTM and CDR2 ANQGSEA. This CDR3 region has 11 residues. For the CDR3, the DNA is TGCAGCGCCCAAAGTCGGGGCGAGCAGTTCTTC. Translating it yields CSAQSRGEQFF.

The chain carries TRBV3-1 and TRBJ1-6; D is possibly TRBD1 (5 bases). From germline, CDR1 is LGHDT and CDR2 YNNKEL (reference sequence). The germline V and J ends were trimmed by 4 bases and 11 bases, with 15 bases remaining between them. The CDR3 totals 14 residues. Here the CDR3 reads CASSRGTSWTPLHF. The CDR3, as DNA: TGTGCCAGCAGCCGAGGGACCTCATGGACACCCCTCCACTTT. Complete variable domain (other parts from reference TRBV3-1 and TRBJ1-6): DTAVSQTPKYLVTQMGNDKSIKCEQNLGHDTMYWYKQDSKKFLKIMFSYNNKELIINETVPNRFSPKSPDKAHLNLHINSLELGDSAVYFCASSRGTSWTPLHFGNGTRLTVT.

The chain combines TRBV7-2 with TRBJ2-5; D perhaps matches TRBD2 (7 bases). The CDR3 spans 14 residues. Germline V gives CDR1 SGHTA, CDR2 FQGNSA. V lost 6 bases and J 2 bases, leaving 13 bases between the germline ends. CDR3 residues: CASSPGGLQETQYF. The CDR3 nucleotides are TGTGCCAGCAGTCCCGGGGGGCTGCAAGAGACCCAGTACTTC.

This clonotype came up a few times. The V and J genes are TRBV7-9 and TRBJ2-3, with D perhaps TRBD1 or TRBD2 (6 bases each). Deletions cut 8 bases from V and 2 bases from J, with 14 bases between. Germline CDR1 and CDR2: SEHNR and FQNEAQ (reference sequence). The CDR3 length is 14 residues. As DNA, the CDR3 is TGTGCCAGCTCTGGAGGGGGTAACACAGATACGCAGTATTTT. This codes for CASSGGGNTDTQYF.

This sequence joins TRBV7-2 and TRBJ2-1; 7 bases match TRBD2. The germline V gene encodes CDR1 SGHTA and CDR2 FQGNSA. The CDR3 totals 17 residues. V was pared by 0 bases and J by 6 bases, with 11 bases of the junction left unmatched. This chain's CDR3 is CASSLAREAWGGNEQFF. The CDR3 DNA sequence: TGTGCCAGCAGCTTAGCGCGTGAAGCGTGGGGGGGCAATGAGCAGTTCTTC.

This clonotype appeared once. V and J are TRBV7-2 and TRBJ2-7, with D possibly TRBD1 on 5 matching bases. The CDR3 extends over 15 amino acids. Trimming shortened V by 5 bases and J by 0 bases, and 14 bases separated the two germline ends. Germline assignment: CDR1 SGHTA and CDR2 FQGNSA. This CDR3 reads CASSDDRFSSYEQYF. CDR3 bases: TGTGCCAGCAGCGACGACAGATTCAGCTCCTACGAGCAGTACTTC. Together with reference TRBV7-2 and TRBJ2-7, the CDR3 gives the full variable domain: GAGVSQSPSNKVTEKGKDVELRCDPISGHTALYWYRQSLGQGLEFLIYFQGNSAPDKSGLPSDRFSAERTGGSVSTLTIQRTQQEDSAVYLCASSDDRFSSYEQYFGPGTRLTVT.